The rows below give T cell receptor beta chains drawn from one sample of a study of blood T cell repertoires in COVID-19. Only in-frame clones appear in the TCRdb table, and some are missing; sequencing was by immunoSEQ multiplex PCR. The sample has 150,000 to 200,000 clones; under 95% are singletons. The specimen was peripheral blood. The receptors shown here come from a man in his sixties with active or convalescent COVID-19. CDR3s leave out the opening cysteine and the closing phenylalanine or tryptophan. Size values are once, few and many counts, or a class for expanded clones, and some rows have none.

-,TRBJ1-2,TRBV5-1,ASTVYSGEGYT
-,TRBJ1-2,TRBV20-1,SNGQGNGYT
few,TRBJ1-1,TRBV7-9,ASSPRAENTEAF
-,TRBJ1-1,TRBV12-3/TRBV12-4,ASSLMRQGGAF
-,TRBJ1-1,TRBV6-5,ASSYGGYRGTEAF
few,TRBJ1-2,TRBV6-5,ASSYSSRGGGGYT
-,TRBJ2-7,TRBV5-5,ASSLAPTGGVSSSYEQY
-,TRBJ2-5,TRBV5-1,ASSSRSLGQSGTQY
-,TRBJ2-7,TRBV11-3,ASSHSGLDLDEQY
-,TRBJ1-3,TRBV18,ASSPPRTGSGNTIY
-,TRBJ1-5,TRBV10-3,AISEREGYQPQH
-,TRBJ1-2,TRBV12-3/TRBV12-4,ASSPQTGLGYT
-,TRBJ1-1,TRBV12-5,ASGSGQPNTEAF
-,TRBJ2-3,TRBV7-9,ASSLEGDSTDTQY
-,TRBJ2-5,TRBV5-4,ASSLGGASGSSWETQY
-,TRBJ2-7,TRBV7-2,ASSWTSGATYEQY
-,TRBJ1-4,TRBV5-1,ASSLSGTGTNEKLF
-,TRBJ2-3,TRBV10-3,AMAVGGSTDTQY
-,TRBJ1-6,TRBV28,ASIEAYSSYNSPLH
-,TRBJ2-4,TRBV5-1,ASKKGGIQY
-,TRBJ1-6,TRBV14,ASSHQRDQNSPLH
-,TRBJ2-7,TRBV29-1,SVVGLTGVGEQY
-,TRBJ2-2,TRBV5-4,ASSIGLAGANTGELF
-,TRBJ1-2,TRBV27,ASSDRGIRGYT
-,TRBJ2-1,TRBV7-9,ASSLVGDRNNEQF
-,TRBJ1-1,TRBV19,AIRGLRNTEAF
-,TRBJ1-5,TRBV5-4,ASSFDRGNQPQH
-,TRBJ2-1,TRBV6-4,ASSDSGAANEQF
-,TRBJ1-2,TRBV29-1,SVRTGNYGYT
-,TRBJ2-7,TRBV6-5,ASSGNYEQY
-,TRBJ1-2,TRBV18,ASSPLQNGDGYT
-,TRBJ2-3,TRBV27,ASSLFITDTQY
-,TRBJ2-1,TRBV6-4,ASSPGTRYNEQF
few,TRBJ1-2,TRBV5-6,ASSWGSDRYAYT
-,TRBJ1-1,TRBV5-6,ASSLPGQGNTEAF
-,TRBJ1-1,TRBV12-3/TRBV12-4,ASSSRQVSEAF
-,TRBJ1-2,TRBV5-1,ASSSRTGDQGYT
-,TRBJ1-1,TRBV11-2,ASSLGRAVTEAF
-,TRBJ2-7,TRBV7-2,ASSLLQGAYEQY
-,TRBJ1-2,TRBV5-4,ASSLDRDYGYT
-,TRBJ1-4,TRBV5-1,ASSREGTANEKLF
-,TRBJ2-7,TRBV18,ASSPPGQVGHEQY
-,TRBJ1-5,TRBV19,ASSFEQNRGNQPQH
-,TRBJ1-2,TRBV6-5,ASSRLDRDVRGYT
-,TRBJ2-7,TRBV3-1/TRBV3-2,ASSPRDRTYEQY
many,TRBJ1-2,TRBV4-1,ASSDRGIVHGYT
once,TRBJ1-3,TRBV24-1,ATTGSGAKGRGHTIY
-,TRBJ1-1,TRBV5-4,ASSPGGQGVNTEAF
-,TRBJ2-7,TRBV18,ASSPSRTPPYEQY
-,TRBJ1-2,TRBV19,ASSPLDSTGYGYT
once,TRBJ1-2,TRBV27,ASSPGIGGYT